What follows are 3 T cell receptor beta chains derived from one specimen sequenced in a study of control samples from healthy donors and cancer patients. The assay was immunoSEQ multiplex PCR, and TCRdb's table has in-frame clones only and misses some. The repertoire holds roughly 150,000 clones, over 90% seen once, with under 2.5% in the top ten. The sample comprised blood. The receptors originated from a man aged 50 to 59 in good health.

This chain joins TRBV4-2 and TRBJ2-7; D might be TRBD2 (5 bases). The length of the CDR3 is 16 residues. Trimming pared 1 base from V and 1 base from J, leaving 14 bases between. Germline CDR1 and CDR2: LGHNA and YNFKEQ. This chain's CDR3 is CASSQVASGNSYEQYF. The CDR3 DNA follows: TGTGCCAGCAGCCAAGTAGCGTCCGGTAATTCCTACGAGCAGTACTTC.

The chain combines TRBV4-1 with TRBJ2-7, with TRBD2 identical over 10 bases. CDR1 and CDR2 from the germline V gene are MGHRA and YSYEKL. There are 16 residues in the CDR3. With V trimmed by 0 bases and J by 5 bases, 7 bases remained unmatched. CDR3 loop: CASSQDAASGSDEQYF. CDR3 nucleotide sequence: TGCGCCAGCAGCCAAGATGCGGCTAGCGGGAGTGACGAGCAGTACTTC.

This chain connects TRBV2 to TRBJ2-3, with a tentative D call TRBD2 (6 bases). Germline V gene data show CDR1 as SNHLY and CDR2 as FYNNEI. Trimming left V 4 bases short and J 0 bases short, with 11 bases between. The CDR3 consists of 15 residues. The DNA of the CDR3 is TGTGCCAGCAGTGGGACTACCTTCAGCACAGATACGCAGTATTTT. It codes for CASSGTTFSTDTQYF.